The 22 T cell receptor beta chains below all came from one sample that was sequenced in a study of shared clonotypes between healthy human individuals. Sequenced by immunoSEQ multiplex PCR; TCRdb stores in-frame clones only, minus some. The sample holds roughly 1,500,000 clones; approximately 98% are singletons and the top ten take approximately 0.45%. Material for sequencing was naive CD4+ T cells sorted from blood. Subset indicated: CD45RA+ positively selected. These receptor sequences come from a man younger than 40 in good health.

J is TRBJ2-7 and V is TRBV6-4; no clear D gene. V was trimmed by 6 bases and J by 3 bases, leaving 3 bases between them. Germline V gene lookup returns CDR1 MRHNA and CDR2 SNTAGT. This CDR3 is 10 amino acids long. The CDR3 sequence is CASRNYEQYF. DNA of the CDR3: TGTGCCAGCAGGAACTACGAGCAGTACTTC.

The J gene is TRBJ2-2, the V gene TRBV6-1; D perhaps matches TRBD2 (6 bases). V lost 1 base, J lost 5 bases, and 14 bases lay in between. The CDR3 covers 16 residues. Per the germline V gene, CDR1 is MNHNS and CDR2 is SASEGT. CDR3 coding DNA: TGTGCCAGCAGTGAAGTGGTGGGAGGCGGTACCGGGGAGCTGTTTTTT. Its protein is CASSEVVGGGTGELFF.

Here the CDR3 DNA reads TGTGCCATCAGATTAACAGGGTCCTACGAGCAGTACTTC. This codes for CAIRLTGSYEQYF. The genes are TRBV10-3 and TRBJ2-7, with D possibly matching TRBD1 (6 bases). Germline V gene sequence: CDR1 ENHRY, CDR2 SYGVKD. Trimming cost V 6 bases and J 1 base, with 10 bases left between them. The CDR3 totals 13 residues.

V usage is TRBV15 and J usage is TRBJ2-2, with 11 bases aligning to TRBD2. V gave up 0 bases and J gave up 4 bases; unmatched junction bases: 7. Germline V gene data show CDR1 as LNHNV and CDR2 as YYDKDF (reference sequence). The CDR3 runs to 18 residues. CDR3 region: CATSRDQLAGVGTGELFF. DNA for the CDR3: TGTGCCACCAGCAGAGATCAACTAGCGGGAGTCGGCACCGGGGAGCTGTTTTTT.

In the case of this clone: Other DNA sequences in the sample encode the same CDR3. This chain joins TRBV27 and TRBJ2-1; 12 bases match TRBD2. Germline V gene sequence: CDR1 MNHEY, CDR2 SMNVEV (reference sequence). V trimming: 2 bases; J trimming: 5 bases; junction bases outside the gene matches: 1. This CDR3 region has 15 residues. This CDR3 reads CASSLRLAGDNEQFF. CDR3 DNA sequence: TGTGCCAGCAGTTTACGACTAGCGGGAGACAATGAGCAGTTCTTC.

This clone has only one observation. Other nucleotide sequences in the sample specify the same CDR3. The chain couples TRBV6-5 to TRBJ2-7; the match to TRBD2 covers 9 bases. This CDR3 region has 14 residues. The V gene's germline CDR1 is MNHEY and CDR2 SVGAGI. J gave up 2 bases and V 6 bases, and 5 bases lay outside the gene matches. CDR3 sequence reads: CASRAGGRAYEQYF. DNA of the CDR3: TGTGCCAGCAGGGCGGGAGGGCGGGCCTACGAGCAGTACTTC.

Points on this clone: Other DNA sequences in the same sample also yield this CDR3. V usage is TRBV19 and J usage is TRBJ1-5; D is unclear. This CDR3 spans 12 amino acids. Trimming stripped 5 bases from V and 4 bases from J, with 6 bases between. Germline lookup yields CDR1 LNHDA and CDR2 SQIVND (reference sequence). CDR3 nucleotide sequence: TGTGCCAGTAGTGTCGGTAATCAGCCCCAGCATTTT. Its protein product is CASSVGNQPQHF.

CDR3 region: CSVRRAVNEKLFF. The DNA of the CDR3 is TGCAGCGTTAGGAGGGCCGTTAATGAAAAACTGTTTTTT. V gene TRBV29-1 combines with J gene TRBJ1-4, with D unresolved. CDR1 and CDR2 from the germline V gene are SQVTM and ANQGSEA. The V and J ends lost 5 bases and 4 bases respectively, with 11 bases between them. The CDR3 runs 13 residues.

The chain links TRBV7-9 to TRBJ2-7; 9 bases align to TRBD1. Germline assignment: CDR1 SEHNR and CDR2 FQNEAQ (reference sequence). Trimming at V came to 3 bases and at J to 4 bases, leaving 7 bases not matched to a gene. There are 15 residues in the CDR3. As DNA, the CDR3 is TGTGCCAGCAGCTTGTTAGGGACAGGGATTTACGAGCAGTACTTC. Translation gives CASSLLGTGIYEQYF.

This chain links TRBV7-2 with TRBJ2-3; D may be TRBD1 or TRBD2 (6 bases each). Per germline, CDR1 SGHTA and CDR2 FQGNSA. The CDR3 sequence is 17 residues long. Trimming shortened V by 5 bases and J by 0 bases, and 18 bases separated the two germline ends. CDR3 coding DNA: TGTGCCAGCAGCCCACCTACAGGGAGGAAAAGCACAGATACGCAGTATTTT. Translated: CASSPPTGRKSTDTQYF.

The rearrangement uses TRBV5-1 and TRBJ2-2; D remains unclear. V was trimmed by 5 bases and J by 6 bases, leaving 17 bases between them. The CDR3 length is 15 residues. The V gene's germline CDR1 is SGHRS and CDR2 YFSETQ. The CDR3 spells CASSIAAAVSGELFF. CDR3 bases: TGCGCCAGCAGTATAGCCGCGGCGGTGTCCGGGGAGCTGTTTTTT.

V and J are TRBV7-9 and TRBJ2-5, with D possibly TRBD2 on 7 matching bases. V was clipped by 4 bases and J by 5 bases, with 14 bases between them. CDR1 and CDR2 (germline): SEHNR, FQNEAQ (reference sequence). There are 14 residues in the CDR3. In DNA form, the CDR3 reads TGTGCCAGCAGCTACCGGGGGGCGCGGGAGACCCAGTACTTC. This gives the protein CASSYRGARETQYF. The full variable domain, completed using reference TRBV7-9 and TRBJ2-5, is DTGVSQNPRHKITKRGQNVTFRCDPISEHNRLYWYRQTLGQGPEFLTYFQNEAQLEKSRLLSDRFSAERPKGSFSTLEIQRTEQGDSAMYLCASSYRGARETQYFGPGTRLLVL.

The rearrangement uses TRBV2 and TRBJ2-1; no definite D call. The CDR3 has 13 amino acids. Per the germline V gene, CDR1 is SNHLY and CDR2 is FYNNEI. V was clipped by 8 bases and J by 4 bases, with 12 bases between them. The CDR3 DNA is TGTGCCAGCGAACGGACGGGTTACAATGAGCAGTTCTTC. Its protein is CASERTGYNEQFF.

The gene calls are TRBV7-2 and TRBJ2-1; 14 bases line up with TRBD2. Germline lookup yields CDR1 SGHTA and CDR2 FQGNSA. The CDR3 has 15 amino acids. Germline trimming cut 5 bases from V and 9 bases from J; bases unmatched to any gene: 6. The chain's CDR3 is CASSTQTSGRAEQFF. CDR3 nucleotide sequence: TGTGCCAGCAGCACTCAGACTAGCGGGAGGGCTGAGCAGTTCTTC.

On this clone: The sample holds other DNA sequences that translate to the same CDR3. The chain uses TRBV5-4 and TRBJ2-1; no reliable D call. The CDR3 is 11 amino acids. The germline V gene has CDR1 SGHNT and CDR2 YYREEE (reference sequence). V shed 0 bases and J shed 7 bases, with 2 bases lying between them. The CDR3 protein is CASSLANEQFF. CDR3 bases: TGTGCCAGCAGCTTGGCAAATGAGCAGTTCTTC.

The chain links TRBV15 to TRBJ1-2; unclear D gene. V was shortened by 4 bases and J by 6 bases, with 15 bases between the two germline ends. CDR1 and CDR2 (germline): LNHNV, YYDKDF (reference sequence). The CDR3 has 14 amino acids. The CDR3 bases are TGTGCCACCAGCATAGCCCGGGTGAGGGATGGCTACACCTTC. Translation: CATSIARVRDGYTF.

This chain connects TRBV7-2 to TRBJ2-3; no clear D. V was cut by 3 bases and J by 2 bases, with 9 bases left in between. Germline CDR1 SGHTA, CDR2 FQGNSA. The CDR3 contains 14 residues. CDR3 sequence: CASSFSIPTDTQYF. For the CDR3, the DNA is TGTGCCAGCAGCTTTAGCATACCCACAGATACGCAGTATTTT.

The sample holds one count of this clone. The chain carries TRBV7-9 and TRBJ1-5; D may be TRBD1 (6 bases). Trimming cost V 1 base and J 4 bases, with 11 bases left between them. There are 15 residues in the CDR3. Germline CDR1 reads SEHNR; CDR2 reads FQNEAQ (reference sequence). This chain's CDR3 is CASSLDRVGNQPQHF. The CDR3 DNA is TGTGCCAGCAGCTTAGACAGGGTGGGGAATCAGCCCCAGCATTTT. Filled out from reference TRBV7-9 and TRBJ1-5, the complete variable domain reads DTGVSQNPRHKITKRGQNVTFRCDPISEHNRLYWYRQTLGQGPEFLTYFQNEAQLEKSRLLSDRFSAERPKGSFSTLEIQRTEQGDSAMYLCASSLDRVGNQPQHFGDGTRLSIL.

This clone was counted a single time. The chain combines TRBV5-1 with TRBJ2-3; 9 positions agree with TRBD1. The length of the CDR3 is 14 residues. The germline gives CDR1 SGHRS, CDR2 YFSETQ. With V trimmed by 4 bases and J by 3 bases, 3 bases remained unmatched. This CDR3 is CASSRTGVTDTQYF. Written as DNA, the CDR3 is TGCGCCAGCAGCAGGACAGGGGTGACAGATACGCAGTATTTT.

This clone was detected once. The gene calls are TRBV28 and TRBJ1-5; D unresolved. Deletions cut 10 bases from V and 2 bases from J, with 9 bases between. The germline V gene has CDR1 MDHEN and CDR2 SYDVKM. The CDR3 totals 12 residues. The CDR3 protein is CATVSGNQPQHF. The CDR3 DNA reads TGTGCCACCGTCTCGGGCAATCAGCCCCAGCATTTT.

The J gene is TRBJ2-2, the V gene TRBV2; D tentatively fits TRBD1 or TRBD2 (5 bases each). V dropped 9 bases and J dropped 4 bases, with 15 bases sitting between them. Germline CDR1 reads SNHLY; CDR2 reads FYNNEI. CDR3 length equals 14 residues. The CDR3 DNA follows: TGTGCCAGAGGGTCGGGGCGCGTCACCGGGGAGCTGTTTTTT. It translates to CARGSGRVTGELFF. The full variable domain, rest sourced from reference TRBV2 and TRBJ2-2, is EPEVTQTPSHQVTQMGQEVILRCVPISNHLYFYWYRQILGQKVEFLVSFYNNEISEKSEIFDDQFSVERPDGSNFTLKIRSTKLEDSAMYFCARGSGRVTGELFFGEGSRLTVL.

CDR3 region: CASSTRGTGWNEQFF. The DNA of the CDR3 is TGTGCCAGTAGTACCAGGGGGACAGGGTGGAATGAGCAGTTCTTC. The genes are TRBV19 and TRBJ2-1, with 9 positions matching TRBD1. The CDR3 is made up of 15 amino acids. Germline V gene data show CDR1 as LNHDA and CDR2 as SQIVND (reference sequence). Trimming took 4 bases from V and 7 from J; bases not matched to a gene: 8.